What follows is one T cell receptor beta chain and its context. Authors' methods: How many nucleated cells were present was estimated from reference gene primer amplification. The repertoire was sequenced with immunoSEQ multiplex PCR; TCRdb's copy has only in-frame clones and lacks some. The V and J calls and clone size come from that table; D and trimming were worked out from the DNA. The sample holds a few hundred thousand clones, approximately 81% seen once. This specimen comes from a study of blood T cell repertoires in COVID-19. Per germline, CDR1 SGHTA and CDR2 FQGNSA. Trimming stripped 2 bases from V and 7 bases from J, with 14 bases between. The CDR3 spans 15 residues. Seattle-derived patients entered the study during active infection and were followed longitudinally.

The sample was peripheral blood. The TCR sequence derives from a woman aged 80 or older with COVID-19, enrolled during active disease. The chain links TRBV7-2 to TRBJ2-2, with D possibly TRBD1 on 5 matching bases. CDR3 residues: CASSLSRDRGGELFF. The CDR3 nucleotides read TGTGCCAGCAGCTTAAGCAGGGATAGGGGCGGGGAGCTGTTTTTT.